These T cell receptor beta chains were read from a single sample in a study of blood T cell repertoires in COVID-19. Libraries were prepared by immunoSEQ multiplex PCR; TCRdb keeps only in-frame clonotypes and omits some of them. In the table there are about 300,000 clones, over 75% of which are singletons. The sample comprised PBMCs or T cells enriched from blood (not recorded which). These receptors were obtained from a woman between 18 and 29 years old who had recovered from COVID-19. Both conserved end residues are part of each CDR3.

>TRBV3-1/TRBV3-2
CASSPRRTGYEQYF
>TRBV5-3
CARSWNYEALGNSPLHF
>TRBV19
CASNGQGRTDTQYF
>TRBV14
CASSLTTDTQYF
>TRBV5-4
CASSLAVRNNEQFF
>TRBV3-1/TRBV3-2
CASSQGGRPNYGYTF
>TRBV29-1
CSVSAPSRLAGATDTQYF
>TRBV27
CASSLSIWGRTGSLHF
>TRBV6-5
CASSPGTAHTEAFF
>TRBV28
CASTPAGFYEQYF
>TRBV7-3
CASSPYIGNEQFF
>TRBV6-4
CASSDSWLAAHYSNQPQHF
>TRBV9
CASSPDGGAVNEQYF
>TRBV7-8
CASSLRRRGETQYF
>TRBV6-2/TRBV6-3
CASSSGTLPHEQYF
>TRBV6-1
CASSEALASAGYEQYF